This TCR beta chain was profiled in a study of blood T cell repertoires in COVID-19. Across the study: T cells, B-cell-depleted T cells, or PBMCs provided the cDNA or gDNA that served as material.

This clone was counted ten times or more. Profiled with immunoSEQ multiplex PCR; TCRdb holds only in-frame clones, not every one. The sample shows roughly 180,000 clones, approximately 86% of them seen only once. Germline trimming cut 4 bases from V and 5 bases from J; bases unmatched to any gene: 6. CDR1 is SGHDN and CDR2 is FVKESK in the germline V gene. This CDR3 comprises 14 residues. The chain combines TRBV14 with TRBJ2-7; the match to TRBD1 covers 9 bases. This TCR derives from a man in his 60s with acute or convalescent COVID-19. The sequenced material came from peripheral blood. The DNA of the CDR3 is TGTGCCAGCAGCCTGGGGACAGGGTTCCACGAGCAGTACTTC. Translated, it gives CASSLGTGFHEQYF.